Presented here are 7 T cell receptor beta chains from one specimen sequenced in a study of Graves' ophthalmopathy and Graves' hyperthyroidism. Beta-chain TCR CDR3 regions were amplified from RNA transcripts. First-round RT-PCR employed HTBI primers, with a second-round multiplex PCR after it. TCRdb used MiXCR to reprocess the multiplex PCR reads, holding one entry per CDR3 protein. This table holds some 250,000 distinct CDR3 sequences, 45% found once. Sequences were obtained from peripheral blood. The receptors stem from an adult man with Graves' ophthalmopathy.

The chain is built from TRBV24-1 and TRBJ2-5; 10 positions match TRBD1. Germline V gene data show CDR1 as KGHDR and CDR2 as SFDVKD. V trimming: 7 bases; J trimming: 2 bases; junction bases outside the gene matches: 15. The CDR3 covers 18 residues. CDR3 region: CATSRWTGGVAGQETQYF. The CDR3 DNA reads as TGTGCCACCAGCCGATGGACAGGGGGTGTCGCAGGGCAAGAGACCCAGTACTTC.

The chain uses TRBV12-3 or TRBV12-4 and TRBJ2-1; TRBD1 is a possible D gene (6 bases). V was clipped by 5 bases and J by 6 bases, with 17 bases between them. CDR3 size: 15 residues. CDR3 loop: CASSLSQGMINEQFF. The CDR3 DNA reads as TGTGCCAGCAGTCTCTCCCAGGGGATGATCAATGAGCAGTTCTTC.

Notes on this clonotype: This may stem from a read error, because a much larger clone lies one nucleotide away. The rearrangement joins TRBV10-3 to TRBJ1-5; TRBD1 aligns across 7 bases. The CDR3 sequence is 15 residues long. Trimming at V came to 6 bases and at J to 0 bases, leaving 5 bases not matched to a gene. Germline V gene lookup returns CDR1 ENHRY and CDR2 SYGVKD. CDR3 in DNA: TGTGCCATCAGACCACAGGGGAATAGCAATCAGCCCCAGCATTTT. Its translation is CAIRPQGNSNQPQHF.

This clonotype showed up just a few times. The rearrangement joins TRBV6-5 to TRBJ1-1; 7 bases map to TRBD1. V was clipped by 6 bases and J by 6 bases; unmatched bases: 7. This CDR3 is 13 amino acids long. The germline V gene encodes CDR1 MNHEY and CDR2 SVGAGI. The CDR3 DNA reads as TGTGCCAGCAGACCCTACAGGGGCTCTGAAGCTTTCTTT. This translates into CASRPYRGSEAFF.

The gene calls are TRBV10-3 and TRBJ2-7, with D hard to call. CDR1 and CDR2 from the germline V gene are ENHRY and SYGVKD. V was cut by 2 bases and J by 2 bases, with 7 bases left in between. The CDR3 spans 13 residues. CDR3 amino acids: CAISEGNPYEQYF. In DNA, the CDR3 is TGTGCCATCAGTGAGGGGAACCCCTACGAGCAGTACTTC.

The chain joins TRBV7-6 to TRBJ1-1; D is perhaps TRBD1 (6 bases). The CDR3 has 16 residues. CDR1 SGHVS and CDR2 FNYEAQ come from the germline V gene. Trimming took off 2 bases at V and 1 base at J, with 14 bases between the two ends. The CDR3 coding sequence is TGTGCCAGCAGCTTAAGAGGGGGGGATGGGAACACTGAAGCTTTCTTT. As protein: CASSLRGGDGNTEAFF.

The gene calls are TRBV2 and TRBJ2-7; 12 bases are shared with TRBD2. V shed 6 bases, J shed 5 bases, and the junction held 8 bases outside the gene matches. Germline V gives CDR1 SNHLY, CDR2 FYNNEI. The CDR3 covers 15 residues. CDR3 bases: TGTGCCAGCAGGCCAACTAGCGGGGGGCCCAACGAGCAGTACTTC. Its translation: CASRPTSGGPNEQYF.